This T cell receptor (beta chain) was documented in a study of beta chain features in type 1 diabetes. Study-wide results and caveats: A greater similarity of naive, central memory and Treg TCRB repertoires was seen among patients than among healthy donors. Within each of all four CD4+ subsets, Type 1 diabetes patients had TCRB CDR3s that were moderately but significantly shorter. Cells with high TCR expression could be over-represented when cDNA is sequenced.

In the case of this clone: Antigen specificity is unknown.

The investigators reverse transcribed all of the isolated RNA, so they sequenced expressed TCRB transcripts. TCRdb's table, derived via immunoSEQ multiplex PCR, lists solely in-frame clones and lacks some. The data contain a few hundred thousand clones, approximately 14% of them singletons. This CDR3 is 16 amino acids long. Trimming removed 5 bases from V and 1 base from J; junction bases left unmatched: 9. Germline loops: CDR1 SGHAT, CDR2 FQNNGV. This chain uses TRBV11-2 with TRBJ2-5, with 8 bases aligning to TRBD2. The sequencing input was naive CD4+ T cells from blood. This TCR came from a man under 40 with type 1 diabetes. As DNA, the CDR3 is TGTGCCAGCAGCCCGAGGGGCGGGGGGCTCCAAGAGACCCAGTACTTC. Translation gives CASSPRGGGLQETQYF.